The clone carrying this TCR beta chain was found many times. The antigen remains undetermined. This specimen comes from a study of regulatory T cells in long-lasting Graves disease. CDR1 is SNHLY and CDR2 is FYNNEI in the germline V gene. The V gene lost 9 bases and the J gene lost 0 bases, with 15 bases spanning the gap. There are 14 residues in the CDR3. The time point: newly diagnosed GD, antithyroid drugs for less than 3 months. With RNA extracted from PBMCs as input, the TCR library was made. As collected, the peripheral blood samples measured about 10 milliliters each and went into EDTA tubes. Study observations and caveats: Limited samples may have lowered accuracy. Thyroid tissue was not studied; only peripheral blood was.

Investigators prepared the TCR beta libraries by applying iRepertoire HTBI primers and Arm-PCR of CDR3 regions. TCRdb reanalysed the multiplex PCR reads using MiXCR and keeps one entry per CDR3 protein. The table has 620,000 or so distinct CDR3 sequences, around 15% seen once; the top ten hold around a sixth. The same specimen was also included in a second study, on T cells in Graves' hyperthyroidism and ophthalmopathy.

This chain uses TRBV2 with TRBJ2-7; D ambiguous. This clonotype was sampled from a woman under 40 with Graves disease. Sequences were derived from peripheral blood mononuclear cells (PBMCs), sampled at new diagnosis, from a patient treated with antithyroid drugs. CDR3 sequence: CASRATADSYEQYF. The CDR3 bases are TGTGCCAGTAGGGCGACTGCGGACTCCTACGAGCAGTACTTC.